A single sample gave rise to the 20 T cell receptor gamma chains below, sequenced in a study of gamma delta lymphoproliferative disorders and STAT genes. PBMCs from patients and controls supplied the genomic DNA for sequencing. TCRdb made new clone calls on the multiplex PCR reads using CATT. The top ten hold roughly four fifths of the sample, which has around 2,300 gamma-chain clones, around 12% seen once. The sample was blood. The receptors here all came from a human donor with gamma-delta T-cell large granular lymphocyte leukemia.

This clone is labeled medium-sized. The protein TCRdb lists belongs to a much larger clone and differs from this DNA's translation at residue 5, which points to a read error; the protein shown is made from the DNA. CDR3 in amino acids: CALWGVEELGKKIKVF. The CDR3 coding sequence is TGTGCCTTGTGGGGGGTGGAAGAGTTGGGCAAAAAAATCAAGGTATTT. This chain connects TRGV9 to TRGJP. The J gene was missing in TCRdb and was found by matching the end of the DNA to germline. Germline V gene lookup returns CDR1 GITISATS and CDR2 ISYDGTV (reference sequence). The CDR3 runs to 16 residues.

On this clone itself: A much larger clone differs by one base, so this may be a read error. Because the CDR3's place on the DNA is in doubt, the DNA is left out and the CDR3 is given as listed by TCRdb. Other DNA sequences within the sample encode an identical CDR3. The V gene is listed as TRGV11; no J gene was called. TRGV11 is reported as an ORF; its role is uncertain. 21 amino acids form the CDR3, both terminal residues included. CDR3 sequence: CTTVPAGLGTLRVSSDWIKTF.

There are many counts of this clone. The same CDR3 also results from other DNA sequences found in this sample. The chain couples TRGV2 to TRGJP1. Here the J gene came from matching the DNA to germline, since TCRdb omits it. CDR3 size: 19 residues. V lost 5 bases, J lost 0 bases, and 18 bases stayed unmatched. Germline values: CDR1 EGSNGY, CDR2 YDSYNSKV. CDR3 nucleotide sequence: TGTGCCACCTGGGTAGATGCGTACCTGTTAAATACCACTGGTTGGTTCAAGATATTT. Protein sequence: CATWVDAYLLNTTGWFKIF.

On this clone itself: One junction end disagrees with the germline gene, perhaps due to a read error. Other DNA sequences in the sample encode the same CDR3. The rearrangement uses TRGV5 and TRGJ1 or TRGJ2. TCRdb records no J gene; here it was assigned by comparing the DNA to germline. CDR1 VINAFY and CDR2 YDVSNSKD come from the germline V gene. This CDR3 is built from 21 residues. The CDR3 loop reads CATWDREADSDKRVCYYKKLF. The CDR3 DNA sequence: TGTGCAACCTGGGACAGGGAGGCCGACTCCGATAAAAGGGTATGTTATTATAAGAAACTCTTT.

This clone was counted a few times. The protein recorded in TCRdb matches a much larger clone and deviates from this DNA's translation at residue 7, suggesting a read error; the protein here is obtained by translating the DNA. CDR3 coding DNA: TGTGCCACCTGGGACTTTAGCTACTATAAGAAACTCTTT. It yields the protein CATWDFSYYKKLF. The V gene is TRGV3, the J gene TRGJ1 or TRGJ2. TCRdb is silent on the J gene; assignment here came from matching the DNA to germline. The germline gives CDR1 VTNTFY, CDR2 YDVSTARD (reference sequence). The CDR3 has 13 residues. Germline trimming cut 3 bases from V and 7 bases from J; bases unmatched to any gene: 9.

This clone appeared many times. TCRdb has a much larger clone's protein, which differs at residue 9 from the translation of this DNA, likely because of a read error; what is shown is the protein translated from the DNA. The chain uses TRGV9 and TRGJP. As TCRdb names no J gene, one was assigned here on the basis of a DNA match to germline. This CDR3 has 16 amino acids. The germline V gene encodes CDR1 GITISATS and CDR2 ISYDGTV (reference sequence). The chain's CDR3 is CALWEVEEVGKKIKVF. As DNA, the CDR3 is TGTGCCTTGTGGGAGGTGGAAGAGGTGGGCAAAAAAATCAAGGTATTT.

This clone was counted ten times or more. The rearrangement links TRGV9 to TRGJP1. Here the J gene was assigned by germline matching of the DNA, as TCRdb has none. Trimming cost V 0 bases and J 0 bases; bases outside gene matches: 13. The CDR3 runs 19 residues. Germline V gene sequence: CDR1 GITISATS, CDR2 ISYDGTV (reference sequence). The CDR3 DNA sequence: TGTGCCTTGTGGGAGGTGCAGAGGGAGGGGGATACCACTGGTTGGTTCAAGATATTT. It encodes CALWEVQREGDTTGWFKIF.

On this clone: TCRdb assigns this DNA the protein of a much larger clone, which departs from its translation at residue 12; this likely reflects a read error, and the protein shown comes from translating the DNA. The CDR3 nucleotides read TGTGCCACCTGGGATAAGAGTAGTGATTGGATCAGGACGTTT. It translates to CATWDKSSDWIRTF. Here the V gene is TRGV8, but the J gene went uncalled. This CDR3 contains 14 residues. Germline V gives CDR1 VENAVY, CDR2 YDSYNSRV.

As to this clone: Because the CDR3's place on the DNA is in doubt, the DNA is left out and the CDR3 is given as listed by TCRdb. Here the V gene is TRGV5, but the J gene went uncalled. The CDR3 sequence runs 19 residues, both termini included. Germline V gene data show CDR1 as VINAFY and CDR2 as YDVSNSKD. The chain's CDR3 is CATWDRIIIRNSLAVEQHF.

This clone occurred many times. The chain carries TRGV9 and TRGJ1 or TRGJ2. TCRdb does not report a J gene; here it was assigned by matching the DNA to germline references. Germline loops: CDR1 GITISATS, CDR2 ISYDGTV (reference sequence). The J segment lost 3 bases and the V segment lost 2 bases, leaving 7 bases of the junction unmatched. The CDR3 consists of 14 residues. The chain's CDR3 is CALWEEYFYYKKLF. CDR3 nucleotides: TGTGCCTTGTGGGAGGAATATTTTTATTATAAGAAACTCTTT.

Note on this clone: No DNA is shown, since the ends of the CDR3 on it are uncertain; the CDR3 is the one TCRdb lists. No J gene was assigned, while the V gene was called as TRGV11. TRGV11 is identified as an open reading frame with a role that is uncertain. Termini included, the CDR3 measures 15 amino acids. The CDR3 is CTTVPAGLGNYKKLF.

Many counts were recorded for this clone. As DNA, the CDR3 is TGTGCCACCTGGGATGTGTATTATAAGAAACTCTTT. Protein sequence: CATWDVYYKKLF. The J gene is TRGJ1 or TRGJ2, the V gene TRGV8. TCRdb carries no J gene annotation; the J gene was assigned here by matching the DNA with germline. The CDR3 has 12 amino acids. CDR1 is VENAVY and CDR2 is YDSYNSRV in the germline V gene. V was clipped by 3 bases and J by 4 bases; unmatched bases: 3.

This clone appeared many times. This chain uses TRGV4 with TRGJ1 or TRGJ2. TCRdb supplies no J gene; here it was assigned by aligning the nucleotide sequence to germline. The CDR3 consists of 13 residues. The germline gives CDR1 EGSTGY, CDR2 YDSYTSSV. Trimming took 4 bases from V and 0 from J; bases not matched to a gene: 3. The CDR3: CATWEMNYYKKLF. The CDR3, as DNA: TGTGCCACCTGGGAGATGAATTATTATAAGAAACTCTTT.

Relative to its sample, this clone is medium-sized (0.01 to 0.1%). This sample also contains other DNA sequences that code for the same CDR3. The chain carries TRGV4 and TRGJ1 or TRGJ2. The J gene was not available in TCRdb and was assigned here by matching the DNA to germline segments. The CDR3 length is 13 residues. The germline CDR1 and CDR2 sequences are EGSTGY and YDSYTSSV. The V segment lost 1 base and the J segment 2 bases; nucleotides outside the gene matches: 2. CDR3: CATWDGHYYKKLF. CDR3 sequence (DNA): TGTGCCACCTGGGATGGTCATTATTATAAGAAACTCTTT.

This clone showed up many times. A far larger clone is one nucleotide away, so this likely arose from a read error. This specimen includes other DNA sequences encoding the same CDR3. This sequence joins TRGV9 and TRGJP. No J gene is reported in TCRdb; it was inferred here by comparing the DNA with germline. Per the germline V gene, CDR1 is GITISATS and CDR2 is ISYDGTV (reference sequence). This CDR3 comprises 16 residues. The chain's CDR3 is CALWEVRELGKKIKVF. CDR3 bases: TGTGCCTTATGGGAGGTGCGAGAGTTGGGCAAAAAAATCAAGGTATTT.

A remark on this clone: Sequence at one end of the junction differs from germline and may be a read error. The chain links TRGV10 to TRGJ1 or TRGJ2. TCRdb gives no J gene; it was assigned here by matching the DNA to germline. TRGV10 is given ORF status, its function remaining uncertain. The CDR3 has 11 residues. CDR3 in amino acids: CAGLYYYKKLF. CDR3 sequence (DNA): TGCGCGGGATTATATTATTATAAGAAACTCTTT.

This clone was recorded many times. The chain carries TRGV4 and TRGJ1 or TRGJ2. TCRdb lists no J gene, so it was determined here by aligning the DNA to germline. Unmatched junction bases numbered 14, after V lost 0 bases and J lost 0 bases. The germline V gene encodes CDR1 EGSTGY and CDR2 YDSYTSSV. This CDR3 has 18 residues. This CDR3 reads CATWDGPRTPMNYYKKLF. In DNA, the CDR3 is TGTGCCACCTGGGATGGGCCGCGAACTCCCATGAATTATTATAAGAAACTCTTT.

Within the sample, this clone is large. Within the sample, other DNA sequences also encode this same CDR3. The J gene has no call, while the V gene is TRGV8. From germline, CDR1 is VENAVY and CDR2 YDSYNSRV. CDR3 size: 11 residues. In nucleotides, the CDR3 is TGTGCCACCTGGGATATCGGTAGAAAGCTCTTT. Encoded protein: CATWDIGRKLF.

The sample holds many counts of this clone. In the same sample, other DNA sequences code for this CDR3. CDR3 sequence: CATWDGECYKKLF. The CDR3, as DNA: TGTGCCACCTGGGATGGAGAATGCTATAAGAAACTCTTT. The chain combines TRGV4 with TRGJ1 or TRGJ2. The J gene, not given by TCRdb, was assigned here from a germline match of the nucleotide sequence. The ends lost 1 base at V and 7 bases at J; junction bases unmatched: 7. In germline, CDR1 is EGSTGY, CDR2 YDSYTSSV. The CDR3 extends over 13 amino acids.

Many counts were recorded for this clone. The rearrangement links TRGV5 to TRGJ1 or TRGJ2. TCRdb is silent on the J gene; assignment here came from matching the DNA to germline. V lost 0 bases, J lost 6 bases, and 5 bases stayed unmatched. This CDR3 spans 13 amino acids. Germline V lookup: CDR1 VINAFY, CDR2 YDVSNSKD. CDR3 amino acids: CATWDRPTYKKLF. The DNA for the CDR3 is TGTGCCACCTGGGACAGGCCAACTTATAAGAAACTCTTT.